Listed here is a single TCR beta chain. The V segment lost 5 bases and the J segment 2 bases; nucleotides outside the gene matches: 7. The length of the CDR3 is 15 residues. The germline gives CDR1 SGHRS, CDR2 YFSETQ. This specimen belongs to a study of cytomegalovirus exposure and HLA in healthy donors. The PCR contained 60 Vbeta and 13 Jbeta primers. Generated by immunoSEQ multiplex PCR, the TCRdb table keeps only in-frame clones and is missing some. The sample table includes 200,000 to 250,000 clones. This clonotype was sampled from a woman aged 30 to 39 in good health and CMV-seropositive. The chain combines TRBV5-1 with TRBJ2-7; 10 positions agree with TRBD1. The sample comprised PBMCs. The CDR3 loop is CASRYQGTGAYEQYF. In DNA, the CDR3 is TGCGCCAGCAGATACCAGGGGACAGGGGCCTACGAGCAGTACTTC.